This paragraph covers one TCR beta chain sequence. What it binds is not known. This sample is part of a study of human T cells and chemical hapten exposure. TCRdb fed the RACE reads into MiXCR, producing one record per CDR3 protein. The data hold about 85,000 distinct CDR3 sequences, with roughly 10% observed a single time. Study conclusions and caveats: Significantly more large CDR3 similarity clusters arose among expanded TCRs than among controls. TCRs exceeding a frequency of 1 in 1000 stayed unchanged under DPC sensitization. Alopecia in all donors means immunity may differ from healthy individuals.

Time point specified: patch test 2, 6 weeks after DPC sensitization. As for treatment: therapeutic diphenylcyclopropenone sensitization with weekly scalp DPC. Total RNA was isolated from unfractionated whole blood. Germline V gene sequence: CDR1 SQVTM, CDR2 ANQGSEA. CDR3 size: 11 residues. V lost 3 bases, J lost 6 bases, and 8 bases lay in between. The chain couples TRBV29-1 to TRBJ1-2; the D is unclear. The clonotype originates from a young man with alopecia areata. Some clones in this sample may be carry-over from other donors' samples. The material sequenced was whole blood, taken in connection with sensitization to the hapten diphenylcyclopropenone (DPC). Here the CDR3 DNA reads TGCAGCGTTGATCGGAGTAATGGCTACACCTTC. Encoded protein: CSVDRSNGYTF.